This T cell receptor (beta chain) was recorded in a study of monozygotic twins with inflammatory bowel disease. Germline values: CDR1 KGHDR, CDR2 SFDVKD. The CDR3 contains 16 residues. From its re-call of the 5' RACE reads, TCRdb lists each CDR3 protein once, without DNA. Its table lists 330,000 or so distinct CDR3 sequences. The sequence was obtained from a human donor with ulcerative colitis or Crohn's disease, or a healthy co-twin of an affected twin (not recorded which). The chain employs TRBV24-1 and TRBJ2-1; without DNA, the TCRdb call of TRBD1 cannot be checked. Specimen: blood. The CDR3 is CATSDSGGTLYNEQFF.